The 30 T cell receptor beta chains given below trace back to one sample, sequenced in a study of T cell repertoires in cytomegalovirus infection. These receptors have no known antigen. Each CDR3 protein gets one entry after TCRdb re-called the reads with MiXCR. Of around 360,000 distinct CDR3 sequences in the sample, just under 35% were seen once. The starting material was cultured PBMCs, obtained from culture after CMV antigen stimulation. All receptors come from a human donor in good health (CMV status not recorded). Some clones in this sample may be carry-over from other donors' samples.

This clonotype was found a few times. The CDR3: CASSQDLITSSWREKLFF. The CDR3 region has the DNA TGCGCCAGCAGCCAAGATCTGATCACAAGTAGTTGGAGAGAAAAACTGTTTTTT. The chain carries TRBV4-3 and TRBJ1-4; unclear D gene. Trimming left V 0 bases short and J 8 bases short, with 22 bases between. CDR1 is LGHNA, CDR2 YSLEER, per germline. The CDR3 extends over 18 amino acids.

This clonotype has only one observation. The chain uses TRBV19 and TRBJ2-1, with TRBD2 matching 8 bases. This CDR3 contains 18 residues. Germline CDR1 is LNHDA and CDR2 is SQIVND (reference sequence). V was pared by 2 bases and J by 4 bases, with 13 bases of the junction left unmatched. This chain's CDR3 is CASSISLPGSGSYNEQFF. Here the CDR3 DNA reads TGTGCCAGTAGTATATCCCTCCCGGGGAGCGGGAGTTACAATGAGCAGTTCTTC. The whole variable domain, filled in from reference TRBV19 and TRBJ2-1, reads DGGITQSPKYLFRKEGQNVTLSCEQNLNHDAMYWYRQDPGQGLRLIYYSQIVNDFQKGDIAEGYSVSREKKESFPLTVTSAQKNPTAFYLCASSISLPGSGSYNEQFFGPGTRLTVL.

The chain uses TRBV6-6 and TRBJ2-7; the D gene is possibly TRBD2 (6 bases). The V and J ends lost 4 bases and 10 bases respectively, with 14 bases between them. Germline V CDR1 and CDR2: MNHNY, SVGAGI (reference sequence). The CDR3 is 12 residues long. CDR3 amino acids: CASSLGTVDQYF. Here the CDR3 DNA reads TGTGCCAGCAGTTTGGGGACTGTCGATCAGTACTTC.

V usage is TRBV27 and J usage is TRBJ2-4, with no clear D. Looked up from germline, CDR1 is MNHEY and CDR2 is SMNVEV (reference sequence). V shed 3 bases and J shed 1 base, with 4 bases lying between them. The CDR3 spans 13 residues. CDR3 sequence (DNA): TGTGCCAGCAGTTTGTCGGCCAAAAACATTCAGTACTTC. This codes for CASSLSAKNIQYF.

The chain's CDR3 is CASSVGSGQGSDTQYF. The CDR3 region has the DNA TGTGCCAGCAGCGTGGGTAGCGGCCAAGGTTCAGATACGCAGTATTTT. The genes are TRBV7-6 and TRBJ2-3, with D tentatively TRBD2 (6 bases). CDR1 is SGHVS, CDR2 FNYEAQ, per germline. The CDR3 is 16 amino acids. V dropped 5 bases and J dropped 4 bases, with 19 bases sitting between them.

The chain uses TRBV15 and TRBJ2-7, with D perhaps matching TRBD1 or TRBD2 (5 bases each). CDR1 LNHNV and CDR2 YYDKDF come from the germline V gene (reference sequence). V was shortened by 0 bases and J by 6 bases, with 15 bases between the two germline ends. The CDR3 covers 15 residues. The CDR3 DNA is TGTGCCACCAGCAGAGATAGAGGGGCCTCGGTCGAGCAGTACGTC. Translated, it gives CATSRDRGASVEQYV.

This CDR3 reads CSARDNRAEPQHF. CDR3 nucleotide sequence: TGCAGTGCTAGAGATAACAGGGCAGAGCCCCAGCATTTT. The rearrangement uses TRBV20-1 and TRBJ1-5, with D tentatively TRBD1 (6 bases). CDR1 is DFQATT and CDR2 is SNEGSKA in the germline V gene (reference sequence). The germline V and J ends were trimmed by 0 bases and 8 bases, with 11 bases remaining between them. This CDR3 has 13 amino acids.

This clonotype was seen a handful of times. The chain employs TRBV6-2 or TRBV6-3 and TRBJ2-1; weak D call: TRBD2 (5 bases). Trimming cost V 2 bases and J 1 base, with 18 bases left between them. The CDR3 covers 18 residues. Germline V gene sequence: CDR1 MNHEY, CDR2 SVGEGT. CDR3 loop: CASSYRVGDGSSYNEQFF. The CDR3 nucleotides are TGTGCCAGCAGTTACCGGGTTGGGGATGGGAGTTCCTACAATGAGCAGTTCTTC.

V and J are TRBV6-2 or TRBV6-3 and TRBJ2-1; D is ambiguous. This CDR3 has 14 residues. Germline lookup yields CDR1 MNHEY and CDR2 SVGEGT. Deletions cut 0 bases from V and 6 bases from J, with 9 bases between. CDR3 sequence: CASSYSPPPNEQFF. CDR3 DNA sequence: TGTGCCAGCAGTTACTCTCCCCCCCCCAATGAGCAGTTCTTC.

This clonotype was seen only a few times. CDR3 in DNA: TGTGCCAGCACCTCCAAGAGGGGACAGCAGTTCTTC. Its translation is CASTSKRGQQFF. V and J are TRBV6-2 or TRBV6-3 and TRBJ2-1; the D gene could be TRBD1 or TRBD2 (5 bases each). Germline CDR1 is MNHEY and CDR2 is SVGEGT. V was shortened by 7 bases and J by 11 bases, with 15 bases between the two germline ends. The CDR3 is made up of 12 amino acids.

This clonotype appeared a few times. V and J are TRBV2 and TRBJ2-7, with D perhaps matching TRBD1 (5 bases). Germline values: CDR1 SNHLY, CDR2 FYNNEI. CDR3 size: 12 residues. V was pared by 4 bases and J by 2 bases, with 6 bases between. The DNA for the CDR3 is TGTGCCAGCAGTGCGACAGCCTACGAGCAGTACGTC. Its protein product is CASSATAYEQYV.

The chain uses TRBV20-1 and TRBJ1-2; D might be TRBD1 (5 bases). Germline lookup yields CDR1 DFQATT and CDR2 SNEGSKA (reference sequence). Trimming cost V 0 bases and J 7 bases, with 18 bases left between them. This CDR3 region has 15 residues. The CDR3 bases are TGCAGTGCTAGAGATCTTGGAAAGGGTGGGGGTGGCTACACCTTC. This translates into CSARDLGKGGGGYTF.

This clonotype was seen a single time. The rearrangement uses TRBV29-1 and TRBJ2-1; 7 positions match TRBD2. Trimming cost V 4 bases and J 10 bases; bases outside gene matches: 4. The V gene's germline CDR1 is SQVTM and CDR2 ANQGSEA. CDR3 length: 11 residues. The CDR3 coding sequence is TGCAGCGTTGTGGTACTAGCGGAGCAGTTCTTC. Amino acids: CSVVVLAEQFF.

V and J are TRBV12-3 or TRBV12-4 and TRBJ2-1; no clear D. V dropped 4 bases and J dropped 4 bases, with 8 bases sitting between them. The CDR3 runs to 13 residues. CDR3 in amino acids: CASSSHIYNEQFF. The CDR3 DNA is TGTGCCAGCAGTTCGCACATTTACAATGAGCAGTTCTTC.

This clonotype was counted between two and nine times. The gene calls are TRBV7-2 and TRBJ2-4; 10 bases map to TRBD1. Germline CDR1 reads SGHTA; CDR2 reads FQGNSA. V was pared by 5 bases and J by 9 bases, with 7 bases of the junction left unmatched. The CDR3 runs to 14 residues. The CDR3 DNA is TGTGCCAGCAGCCCCGGGACAGGGGATATCATTCAGTACTTC. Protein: CASSPGTGDIIQYF.

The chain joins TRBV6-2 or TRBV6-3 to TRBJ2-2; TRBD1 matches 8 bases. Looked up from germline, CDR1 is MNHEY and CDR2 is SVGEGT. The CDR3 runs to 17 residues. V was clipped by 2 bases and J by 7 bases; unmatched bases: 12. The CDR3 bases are TGTGCCAGCAGTTACCCAACCAGGGGGCCCCGGGGCGGGGAGCTGTTTTTT. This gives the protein CASSYPTRGPRGGELFF.

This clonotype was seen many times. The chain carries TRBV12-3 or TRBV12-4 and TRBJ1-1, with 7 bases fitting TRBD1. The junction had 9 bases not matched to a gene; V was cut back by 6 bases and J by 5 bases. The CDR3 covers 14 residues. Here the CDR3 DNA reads TGTGCCAGCAGACCAGGGGGGCGGGGGACTGAAGCTTTCTTT. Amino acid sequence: CASRPGGRGTEAFF.

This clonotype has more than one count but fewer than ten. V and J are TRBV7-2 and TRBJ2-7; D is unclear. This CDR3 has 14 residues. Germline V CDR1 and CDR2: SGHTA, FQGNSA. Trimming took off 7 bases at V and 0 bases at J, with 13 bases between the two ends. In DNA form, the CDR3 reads TGTGCCAGCAACCCCCGTGGGAACTCCTACGAGCAGTACTTC. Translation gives CASNPRGNSYEQYF.

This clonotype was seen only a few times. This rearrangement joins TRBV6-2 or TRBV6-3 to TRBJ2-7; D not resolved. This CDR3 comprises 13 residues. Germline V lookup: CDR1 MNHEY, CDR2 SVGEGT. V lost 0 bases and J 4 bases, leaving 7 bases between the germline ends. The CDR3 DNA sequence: TGTGCCAGCAGTTACTCGGACGGGTACGAGCAGTACTTC. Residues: CASSYSDGYEQYF.

In DNA form, the CDR3 reads TGTGCCAGCACCAACACAGGGAGCACCGGGGAGCTGTTTTTT. Its protein product is CASTNTGSTGELFF. The chain carries TRBV11-2 and TRBJ2-2, with a possible D match to TRBD1 (6 bases). CDR3 length equals 14 residues. V lost 7 bases and J lost 4, with 13 bases in between. The germline V gene has CDR1 SGHAT and CDR2 FQNNGV. Full variable domain (remainder filled in from reference TRBV11-2 and TRBJ2-2): EAGVAQSPRYKIIEKRQSVAFWCNPISGHATLYWYQQILGQGPKLLIQFQNNGVVDDSQLPKDRFSAERLKGVDSTLKIQPAKLEDSAVYLCASTNTGSTGELFFGEGSRLTVL.

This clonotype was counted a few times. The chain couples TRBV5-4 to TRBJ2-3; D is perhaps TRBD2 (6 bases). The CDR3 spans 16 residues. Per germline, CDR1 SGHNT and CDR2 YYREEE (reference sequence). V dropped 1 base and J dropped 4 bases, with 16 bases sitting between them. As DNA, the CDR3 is TGTGCCAGCAGCTTGCTGATCACTAGCAGGTCAGATACGCAGTATTTT. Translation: CASSLLITSRSDTQYF.

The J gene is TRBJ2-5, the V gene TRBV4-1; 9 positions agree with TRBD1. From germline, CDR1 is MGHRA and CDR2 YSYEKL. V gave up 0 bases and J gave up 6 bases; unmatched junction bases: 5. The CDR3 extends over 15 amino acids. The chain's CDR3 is CASSQEGQGIQTQYF. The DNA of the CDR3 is TGCGCCAGCAGCCAAGAAGGACAGGGGATACAGACCCAGTACTTC.

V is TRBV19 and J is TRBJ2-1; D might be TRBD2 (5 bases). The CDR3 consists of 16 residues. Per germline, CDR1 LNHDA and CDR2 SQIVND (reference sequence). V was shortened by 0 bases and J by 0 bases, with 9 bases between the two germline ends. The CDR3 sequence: CASSIDRRPSYNEQFF. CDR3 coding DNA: TGTGCCAGTAGTATAGACCGGAGGCCCTCCTACAATGAGCAGTTCTTC. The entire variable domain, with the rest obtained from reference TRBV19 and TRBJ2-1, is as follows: DGGITQSPKYLFRKEGQNVTLSCEQNLNHDAMYWYRQDPGQGLRLIYYSQIVNDFQKGDIAEGYSVSREKKESFPLTVTSAQKNPTAFYLCASSIDRRPSYNEQFFGPGTRLTVL.

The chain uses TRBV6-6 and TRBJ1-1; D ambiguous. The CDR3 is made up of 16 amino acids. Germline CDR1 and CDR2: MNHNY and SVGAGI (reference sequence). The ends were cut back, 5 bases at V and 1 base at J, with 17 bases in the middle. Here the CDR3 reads CASSRHRGWKNTEAFF. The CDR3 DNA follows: TGTGCCAGCAGTCGTCATAGAGGGTGGAAGAACACTGAAGCTTTCTTT.

The CDR3 here is CARRTGGGSDTGELFF. Written as DNA, the CDR3 is TGTGCCAGACGAACAGGGGGCGGTTCGGACACCGGGGAGCTGTTTTTT. This chain connects TRBV28 to TRBJ2-2; 9 nucleotides align to TRBD1. V lost 9 bases to trimming and J lost 3 bases; unmatched junction nucleotides: 11. The CDR3 totals 16 residues. Germline loops: CDR1 MDHEN, CDR2 SYDVKM. Combining the CDR3 with reference TRBV28 and TRBJ2-2 gives the whole variable domain DVKVTQSSRYLVKRTGEKVFLECVQDMDHENMFWYRQDPGLGLRLIYFSYDVKMKEKGDIPEGYSVSREKKERFSLILESASTNQTSMYLCARRTGGGSDTGELFFGEGSRLTVL.

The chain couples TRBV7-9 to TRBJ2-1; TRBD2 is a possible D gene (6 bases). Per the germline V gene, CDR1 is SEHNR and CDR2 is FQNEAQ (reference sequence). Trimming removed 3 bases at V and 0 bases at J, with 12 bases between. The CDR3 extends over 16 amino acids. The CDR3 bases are TGTGCCAGCAGCTTCGGGGACTTCTACTCCTACAATGAGCAGTTCTTC. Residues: CASSFGDFYSYNEQFF.

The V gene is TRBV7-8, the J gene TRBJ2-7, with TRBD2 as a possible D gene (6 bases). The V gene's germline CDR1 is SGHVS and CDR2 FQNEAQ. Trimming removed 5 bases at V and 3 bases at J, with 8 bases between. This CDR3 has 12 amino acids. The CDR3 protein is CASSPGDYEQYF. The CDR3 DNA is TGTGCCAGCAGCCCGGGGGACTACGAGCAGTACTTC.

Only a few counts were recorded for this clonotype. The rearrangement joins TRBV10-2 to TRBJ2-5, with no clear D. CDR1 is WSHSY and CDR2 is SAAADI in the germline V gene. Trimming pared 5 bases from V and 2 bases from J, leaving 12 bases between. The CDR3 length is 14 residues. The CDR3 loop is CASSLGALQETQYF. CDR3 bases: TGCGCCAGCAGTCTCGGAGCGCTACAAGAGACCCAGTACTTC.

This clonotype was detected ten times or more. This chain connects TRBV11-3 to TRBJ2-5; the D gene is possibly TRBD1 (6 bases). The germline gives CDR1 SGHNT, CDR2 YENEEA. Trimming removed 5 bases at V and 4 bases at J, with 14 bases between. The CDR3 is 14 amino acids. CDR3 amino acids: CASSTQTGRETQYF. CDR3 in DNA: TGTGCCAGCAGCACCCAAACAGGGAGAGAGACCCAGTACTTC. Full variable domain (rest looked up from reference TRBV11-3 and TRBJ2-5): EAGVVQSPRYKIIEKKQPVAFWCNPISGHNTLYWYLQNLGQGPELLIRYENEEAVDDSQLPKDRFSAERLKGVDSTLKIQPAELGDSAVYLCASSTQTGRETQYFGPGTRLLVL.

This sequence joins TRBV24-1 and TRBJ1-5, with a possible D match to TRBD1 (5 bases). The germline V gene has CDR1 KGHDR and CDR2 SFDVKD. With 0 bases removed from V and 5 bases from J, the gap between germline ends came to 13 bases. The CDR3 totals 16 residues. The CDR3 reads CATSDLQLGGDQPQHF. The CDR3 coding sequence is TGTGCCACCAGTGATTTGCAACTCGGGGGGGATCAGCCCCAGCATTTT.